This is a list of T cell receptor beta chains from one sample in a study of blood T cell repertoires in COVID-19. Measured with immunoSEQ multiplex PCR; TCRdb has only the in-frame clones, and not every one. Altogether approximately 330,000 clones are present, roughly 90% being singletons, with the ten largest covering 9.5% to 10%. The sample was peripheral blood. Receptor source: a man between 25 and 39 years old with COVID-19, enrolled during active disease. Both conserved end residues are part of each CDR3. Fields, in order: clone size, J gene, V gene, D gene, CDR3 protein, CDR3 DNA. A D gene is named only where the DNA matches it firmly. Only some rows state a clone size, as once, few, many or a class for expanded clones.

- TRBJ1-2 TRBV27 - CASSFIPGSGGYTF TGTGCCAGCAGTTTTATCCCGGGATCGGGCGGCTACACCTTC
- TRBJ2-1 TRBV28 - CASSSSNVKLF TGTGCCAGCAGTTCTTCCAACGTCAAGCTCTTC
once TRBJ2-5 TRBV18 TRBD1 CASSKDRGKETQYF TGTGCCAGCTCAAAGGACAGGGGGAAAGAGACCCAGTACTTC
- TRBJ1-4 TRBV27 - CASSPWRLKGRIATNEKLFF TGTGCCAGCAGTCCGTGGCGTCTGAAGGGGAGGATAGCAACTAATGAAAAACTGTTTTTT
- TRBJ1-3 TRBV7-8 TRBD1 CASSLGTGMVVGF TGTGCCAGCAGCTTAGGGACAGGGATGGTCGTAGGTTTT
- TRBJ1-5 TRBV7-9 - CASSLAHNQPQHF TGTGCCAGCAGTTTAGCACACAATCAGCCCCAGCATTTT
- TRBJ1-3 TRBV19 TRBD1 CASSGIPGGAGNTIYF TGTGCCAGTTCGGGGATACCAGGGGGCGCGGGAAACACCATATATTTT
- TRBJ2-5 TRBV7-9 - CASSPSETQYF TGTGCCAGCAGCCCCTCAGAGACCCAGTACTTC
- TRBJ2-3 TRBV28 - CASRLQGTDTQYF TGTGCCAGCAGGTTACAGGGAACAGATACGCAGTATTTT
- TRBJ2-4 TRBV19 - CASSIFREAKNIQYF TGTGCCAGTAGTATTTTTCGGGAAGCCAAAAACATTCAGTACTTC
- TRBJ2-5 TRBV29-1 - CSVERRMRETQYF TGCAGCGTTGAACGCCGGATGCGGGAGACCCAGTACTTC
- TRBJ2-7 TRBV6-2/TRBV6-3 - CASSSHRAPTTEQYF TGTGCCAGCAGTTCTCACAGGGCCCCCACTACCGAGCAGTACTTC
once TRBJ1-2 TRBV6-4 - CASYQGSGYTF TGTGCCAGCTATCAGGGGTCTGGCTACACCTTC
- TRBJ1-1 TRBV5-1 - CASSLGQTEAFF TGCGCCAGCAGCTTGGGACAGACTGAAGCTTTCTTT
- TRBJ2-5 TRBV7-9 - CASSLSERQETQYF TGTGCCAGCAGCTTATCGGAGCGGCAAGAGACCCAGTACTTC
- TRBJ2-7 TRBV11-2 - CASSLEPSYEQYF TGTGCCAGCAGCTTAGAACCGAGCTACGAGCAGTACTTC
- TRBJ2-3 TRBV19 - CASSLASPPDTQYF TGTGCCAGTAGTCTAGCATCCCCCCCAGATACGCAGTATTTT
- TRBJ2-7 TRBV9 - CASSVGAGGLYEQYF TGTGCCAGCAGCGTAGGGGCAGGGGGGCTCTACGAGCAGTACTTC
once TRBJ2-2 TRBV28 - CASSRGGAEGAGELFF TGTGCCAGCAGTAGGGGGGGGGCTGAGGGCGCCGGGGAGCTGTTTTTT
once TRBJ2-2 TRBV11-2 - CASSPPRLYGGELFF TGTGCCAGCAGCCCCCCGAGGCTTTATGGCGGGGAGCTGTTTTTT
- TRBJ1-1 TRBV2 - CASSRGAVEAFF TGTGCCAGCAGTCGGGGAGCAGTTGAAGCTTTCTTT
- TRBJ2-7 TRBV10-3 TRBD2 CAISEYPYLAGGPEQYF TGTGCCATCAGTGAGTACCCCTACTTAGCGGGGGGGCCCGAGCAGTACTTC
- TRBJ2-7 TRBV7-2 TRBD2 CASSSGLAGGGEQYF TGTGCCAGCAGCTCCGGACTAGCGGGAGGTGGCGAGCAGTACTTC
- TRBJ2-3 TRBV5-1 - CASSLVGDSTDTQYF TGCGCCAGCAGCTTAGTCGGGGATAGCACAGATACGCAGTATTTT
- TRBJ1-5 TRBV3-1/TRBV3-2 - CASSQGGPGNQPQHF TGTGCCAGCAGCCAGGGCGGGCCGGGCAATCAGCCCCAGCATTTT
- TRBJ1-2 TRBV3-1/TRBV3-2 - CASSPTSGDLNYGYTF TGTGCCAGCAGCCCGACTTCAGGGGACCTTAACTATGGCTACACCTTC
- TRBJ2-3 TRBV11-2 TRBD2 CASSHTSGGAYTQYF TGTGCCAGCAGCCACACTAGCGGGGGGGCGTATACGCAGTATTTT
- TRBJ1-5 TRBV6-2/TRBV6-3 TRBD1 CASSYRDRAYSNQPQHF TGTGCCAGCAGTTACCGGGACAGGGCCTATTCAAATCAGCCCCAGCATTTT
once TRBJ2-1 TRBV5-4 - CASSLGQPSHNEQFF TGTGCCAGCAGCTTGGGACAGCCATCCCACAATGAGCAGTTCTTC
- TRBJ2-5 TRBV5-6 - CASSLRGGGLETQYF TGTGCCAGCAGCTTGAGAGGGGGTGGTTTGGAGACCCAGTACTTC
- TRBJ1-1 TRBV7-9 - CASSRLGNTEAFF TGTGCCAGCAGCCGGCTAGGGAACACTGAAGCTTTCTTT
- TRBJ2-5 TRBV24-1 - CATRGLGETQYF TGTGCCACCAGGGGGCTGGGAGAGACCCAGTACTTC
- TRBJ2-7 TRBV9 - CASSVGRVWDEQYF TGTGCCAGCAGCGTAGGGCGGGTCTGGGACGAGCAGTACTTC
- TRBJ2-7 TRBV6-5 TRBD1 CASSYAGGAYEQYF TGTGCCAGCAGTTACGCAGGGGGTGCCTACGAGCAGTACTTC
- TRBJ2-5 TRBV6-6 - CASRSGAETQYF TGTGCCAGCAGATCAGGGGCGGAGACCCAGTACTTC
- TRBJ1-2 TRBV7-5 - CARSSQVDRDYGYTF TGTGCCAGAAGCTCCCAAGTTGACAGGGACTATGGCTACACCTTC
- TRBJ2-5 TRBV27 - CASSLSMEFQETQYF TGTGCCAGCAGTTTATCGATGGAGTTTCAAGAGACCCAGTACTTC
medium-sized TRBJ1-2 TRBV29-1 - CSALSRSYGYTF TGCAGCGCGCTCTCGAGGTCCTATGGCTACACCTTC
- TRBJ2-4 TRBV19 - CASSTPPVAKNIQYF TGTGCCAGTAGTACTCCTCCGGTAGCCAAAAACATTCAGTACTTC
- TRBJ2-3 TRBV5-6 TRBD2 CASSPSGSSSSYDTQYF TGTGCCAGCAGCCCCAGCGGGAGCTCCTCGTCCTACGATACGCAGTATTTT
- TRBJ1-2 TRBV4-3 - CASSQDLGGLYGYTF TGCGCCAGCAGCCAAGATCTTGGCGGCCTTTATGGCTACACCTTC
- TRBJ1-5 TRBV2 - CASSAYGGINQPQHF TGTGCCAGCAGCGCCTATGGAGGGATAAATCAGCCCCAGCATTTT
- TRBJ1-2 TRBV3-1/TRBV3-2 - CASSPSGLGRIYGYTF TGTGCCAGCAGCCCTAGCGGGCTCGGACGGATATATGGCTACACCTTC
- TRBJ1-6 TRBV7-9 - CASSPPAVINSPLHF TGTGCCAGCAGCCCTCCCGCGGTAATCAATTCACCCCTCCACTTT
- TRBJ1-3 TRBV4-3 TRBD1 CASSQVLRGLSGNTIYF TGCGCCAGCAGCCAAGTCCTCAGGGGGCTCTCTGGAAACACCATATATTTT
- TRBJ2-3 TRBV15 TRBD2 CATLRGETYTDTQYF TGTGCCACCCTTCGGGGGGAGACATACACAGATACGCAGTATTTT
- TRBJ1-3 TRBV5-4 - CASSLDTYSGNTIYF TGTGCCAGCAGCCTCGACACCTACTCTGGAAACACCATATATTTT
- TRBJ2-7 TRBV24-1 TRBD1 CATSDPGQGKYEQYF TGTGCCACCAGTGATCCGGGACAGGGGAAATACGAGCAGTACTTC
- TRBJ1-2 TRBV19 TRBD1 CASGDSPYGYTF TGTGCCAGTGGGGACAGCCCCTATGGCTACACCTTC
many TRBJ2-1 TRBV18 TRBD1 CASSPRGRYNEQFF TGTGCCAGCTCACCAAGGGGGCGTTACAATGAGCAGTTCTTC
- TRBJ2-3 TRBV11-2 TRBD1 CASSFTPQGLGTDTQYF TGTGCCAGCAGCTTCACGCCACAGGGGCTCGGCACAGATACGCAGTATTTT
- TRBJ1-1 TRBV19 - CASSITVNTEAFF TGTGCCAGTAGTATTACAGTGAACACTGAAGCTTTCTTT
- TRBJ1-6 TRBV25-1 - CASSETGSSYNSPLHF TGTGCCAGCAGTGAAACCGGGAGCTCCTATAATTCACCCCTCCACTTT
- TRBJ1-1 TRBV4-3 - CASSPDRGAEAFF TGCGCCAGCAGCCCAGACAGAGGCGCTGAAGCTTTCTTT
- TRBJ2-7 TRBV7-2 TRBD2 CASSFSAGGPYEQYF TGTGCCAGCAGCTTCTCGGCGGGAGGGCCTTACGAGCAGTACTTC
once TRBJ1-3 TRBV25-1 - CASSRGTTGNTIYF TGTGCCAGCAGTCGTGGGACTACTGGAAACACCATATATTTT